This TCR beta chain is from a study of blood T cell repertoires in COVID-19 (dated by TCRdb to 2019 to 2021). With respect to the entire study: Samples from collaborators originated in the United States, Italy and Spain and spanned both the acute and convalescent phases of COVID-19. The material from the prospective study consisted of cDNA or gDNA derived from T cells, B-cell-depleted T cells, or PBMCs. Subjects who had been exposed to COVID-19, were actively infected with it, or had recovered from it provided the deeply sampled blood TCRbeta repertoires that made up the dataset. A freely available public database, intended as a resource for researchers studying the immune response to SARS-CoV-2, is where the repertoires were released. The samples were drawn from two sources: the first 160 participants of the ongoing ImmuneRACE study, and some 1,300 subjects contributed by 6 global collaborators. The sample metadata nearly always contained a de-identified subject ID, COVID-19 status, age in years and sex. Where HLA class I and class II types were available, the types were taken from metadata supplied by the sample provider, not from assay-based typing.

Comments on this clone: Its antigen has not been determined. Base qualities are missing; no much larger clone stands one base away.

The CDR3 runs 15 residues from the cysteine to the phenylalanine. Only CDR3 DNA remains: 45 bases, in frame from the first base. V was cut back by 1 base and J by 6 bases, leaving a gap of 16 bases between them. The germline V gene specifies LGHNA as CDR1 and YSLEER as CDR2. Collaborating institutions collected whole blood in K2EDTA tubes following their own protocols. For TCRbeta analysis, collaborators shipped samples in one of three forms: frozen whole blood, isolated PBMCs, or DNA extracted from either of those sample types. The paper as a whole reports these results and caveats: The quantity of clinical and demographic metadata differed by source and by participant and was supplied without curation.

TCRbeta CDR3 regions were amplified from genomic DNA by means of the immunoSEQ Assay, a bias-controlled multiplex PCR. The original methods were these. The number of nucleated cells in each sample was estimated by amplification of reference gene primers within the assay. Sequence reads were collapsed and filtered to measure the absolute abundance of every unique TCRbeta CDR3 rearrangement. For each sample, productive Simpson clonality was calculated as the square root of Simpson's diversity index across productive rearrangements. TCRdb retrieved this table from immuneACCESS and kept in-frame rearrangements only. Not all clones are present; in checked studies, unresolved V genes account for under half, and no reason is known for the remainder. V and J calls and clone size follow that table, whereas D and trimming were derived from the DNA. For this sample there are some 200,000 clones; 65% to 90% appear just once. The ten largest clones represent 9.5% to 10% of the sample.

The receptor chain draws on TRBV4-3 and TRBJ2-7; the D segment could be TRBD1, given 5 matching bases. This clonotype was obtained from a man between 45 and 60 years old with active or convalescent COVID-19. Sequenced: peripheral blood. The nucleotides read TGCGCCAGCAGCCAAGGAAGACAGCCGAGTGCCGAGCAGTACTTC. This is translated as CASSQGRQPSAEQYF.